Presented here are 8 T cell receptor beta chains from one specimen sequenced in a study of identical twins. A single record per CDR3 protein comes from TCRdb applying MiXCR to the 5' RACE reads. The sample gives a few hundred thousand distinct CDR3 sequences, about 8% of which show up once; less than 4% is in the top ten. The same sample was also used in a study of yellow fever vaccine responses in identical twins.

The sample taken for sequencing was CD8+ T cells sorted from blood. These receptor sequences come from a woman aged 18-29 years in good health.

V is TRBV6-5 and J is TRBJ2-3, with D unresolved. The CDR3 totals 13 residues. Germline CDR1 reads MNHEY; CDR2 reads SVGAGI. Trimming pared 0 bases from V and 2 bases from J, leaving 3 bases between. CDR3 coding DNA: TGTGCCAGCAGTTACTCGAACACAGATACGCAGTATTTT. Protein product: CASSYSNTDTQYF.

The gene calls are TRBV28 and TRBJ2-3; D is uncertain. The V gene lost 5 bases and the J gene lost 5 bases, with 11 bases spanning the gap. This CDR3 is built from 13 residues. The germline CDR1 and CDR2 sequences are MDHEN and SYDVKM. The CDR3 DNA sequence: TGTGCCAGCAGTGACGAGCTAGAAGATACGCAGTATTTT. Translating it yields CASSDELEDTQYF. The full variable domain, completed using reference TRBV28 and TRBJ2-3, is DVKVTQSSRYLVKRTGEKVFLECVQDMDHENMFWYRQDPGLGLRLIYFSYDVKMKEKGDIPEGYSVSREKKERFSLILESASTNQTSMYLCASSDELEDTQYFGPGTRLTVL.

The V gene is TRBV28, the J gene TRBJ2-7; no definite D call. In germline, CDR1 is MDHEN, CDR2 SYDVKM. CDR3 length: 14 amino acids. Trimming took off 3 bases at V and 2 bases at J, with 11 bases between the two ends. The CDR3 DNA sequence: TGTGCCAGCAGTTTTCCACCGGGTACCTACGAGCAGTACTTC. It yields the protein CASSFPPGTYEQYF.

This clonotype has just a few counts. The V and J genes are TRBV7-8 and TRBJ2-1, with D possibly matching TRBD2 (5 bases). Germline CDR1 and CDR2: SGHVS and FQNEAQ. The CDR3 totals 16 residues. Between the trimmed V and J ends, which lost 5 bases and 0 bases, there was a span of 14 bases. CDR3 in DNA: TGTGCCAGCAGCCCGGACTCCCCGAGCTCCTACAATGAGCAGTTCTTC. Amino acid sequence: CASSPDSPSSYNEQFF. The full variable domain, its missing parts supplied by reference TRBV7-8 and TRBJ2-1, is GAGVSQSPRYKVAKRGQDVALRCDPISGHVSLFWYQQALGQGPEFLTYFQNEAQLDKSGLPSDRFFAERPEGSVSTLKIQRTQQEDSAVYLCASSPDSPSSYNEQFFGPGTRLTVL.

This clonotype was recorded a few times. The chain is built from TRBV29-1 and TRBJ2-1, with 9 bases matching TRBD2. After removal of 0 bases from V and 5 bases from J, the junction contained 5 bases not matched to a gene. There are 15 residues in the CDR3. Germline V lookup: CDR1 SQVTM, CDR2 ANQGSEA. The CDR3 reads CSVEDKAGGDNEQFF. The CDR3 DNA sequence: TGCAGCGTTGAAGATAAAGCGGGAGGTGACAATGAGCAGTTCTTC.

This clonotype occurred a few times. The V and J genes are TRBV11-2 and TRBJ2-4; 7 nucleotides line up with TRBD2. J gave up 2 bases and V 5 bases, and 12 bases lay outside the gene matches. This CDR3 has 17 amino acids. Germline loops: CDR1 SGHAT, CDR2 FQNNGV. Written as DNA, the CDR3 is TGTGCCAGCAGCCTACATTCCGGGGGGTTTTCCAAAAACATTCAGTACTTC. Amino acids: CASSLHSGGFSKNIQYF. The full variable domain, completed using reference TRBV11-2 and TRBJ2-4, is EAGVAQSPRYKIIEKRQSVAFWCNPISGHATLYWYQQILGQGPKLLIQFQNNGVVDDSQLPKDRFSAERLKGVDSTLKIQPAKLEDSAVYLCASSLHSGGFSKNIQYFGAGTRLSVL.

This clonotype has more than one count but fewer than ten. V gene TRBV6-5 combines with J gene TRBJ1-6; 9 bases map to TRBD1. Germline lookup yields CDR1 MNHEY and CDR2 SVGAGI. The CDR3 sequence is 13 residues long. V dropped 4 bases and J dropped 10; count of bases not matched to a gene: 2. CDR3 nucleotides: TGTGCCAGCAGTTCGGGGACAGGGTCACCCCTCCACTTT. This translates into CASSSGTGSPLHF.

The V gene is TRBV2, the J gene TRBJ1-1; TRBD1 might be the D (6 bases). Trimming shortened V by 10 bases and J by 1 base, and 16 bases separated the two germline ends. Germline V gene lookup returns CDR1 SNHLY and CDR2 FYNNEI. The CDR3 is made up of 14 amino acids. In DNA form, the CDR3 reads TGTGCCACCACATACAGGGCCCAGAACACTGAAGCTTTCTTT. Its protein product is CATTYRAQNTEAFF.